A single sample gave rise to the 26 T cell receptor beta chains below, sequenced in a study of T cell responses to AZD1222 COVID-19 vaccine. Measured with immunoSEQ multiplex PCR; TCRdb has only the in-frame clones, and not every one. The table includes 65,000 to 85,000 clones, 75% to 90% detected once. Sequences were derived from peripheral blood, sampled 28 days after the second AZD1222 dose. The receptors were gathered from an adult who received the AZD1222 COVID-19 vaccine.

V usage is TRBV6-1 and J usage is TRBJ1-5; TRBD1 agrees at 7 bases. J lost 8 bases, V lost 1 base, and 5 bases had no gene match. There are 14 residues in the CDR3. Germline CDR1 and CDR2: MNHNS and SASEGT. CDR3 residues: CASSEETGSKPQHF. Written as DNA, the CDR3 is TGTGCCAGCAGTGAAGAGACAGGGAGTAAGCCCCAGCATTTT.

A few counts support this clone. The J gene is TRBJ1-5, the V gene TRBV6-5; D gene uncertain. V was cut by 5 bases and J by 3 bases, with 14 bases left in between. This CDR3 contains 15 residues. The germline V gene has CDR1 MNHEY and CDR2 SVGAGI. This chain's CDR3 is CASSLDGLNNQPQHF. The CDR3 DNA is TGTGCCAGCAGTCTCGATGGACTGAACAATCAGCCCCAGCATTTT.

In its sample, this clone was seen a few times. V usage is TRBV4-2 and J usage is TRBJ2-7, with D possibly matching TRBD2 (7 bases). CDR1 and CDR2 from the germline V gene are LGHNA and YNFKEQ. The CDR3 covers 16 residues. V lost 0 bases and J lost 3, with 15 bases in between. CDR3 region: CASSQEGRGAGYEQYF. The CDR3 DNA follows: TGTGCCAGCAGCCAAGAGGGTCGGGGGGCCGGCTACGAGCAGTACTTC.

CDR3 residues: CASSPGTGMGYGYTF. As DNA, the CDR3 is TGTGCCAGCAGCCCCGGGACAGGGATGGGCTATGGCTACACCTTC. The J gene is TRBJ1-2, the V gene TRBV7-2; 9 bases agree with TRBD1. The length of the CDR3 is 15 residues. Per the germline V gene, CDR1 is SGHTA and CDR2 is FQGNSA. The junction had 8 bases not matched to a gene; V was cut back by 5 bases and J by 4 bases.

The chain recombines TRBV30 with TRBJ1-2; 11 nucleotides line up with TRBD1. V was clipped by 7 bases and J by 6 bases; unmatched bases: 1. Germline CDR1 is GTSNPN and CDR2 is SVGIG (reference sequence). CDR3 size: 11 residues. In DNA, the CDR3 is TGTGCCTCGGACAGGGGGCATGGCTACACCTTC. It specifies CASDRGHGYTF.

The chain combines TRBV5-5 with TRBJ2-5; D might be TRBD1 (6 bases). The CDR3 length is 14 residues. Between the trimmed V and J ends, which lost 4 bases and 1 base, there was a span of 11 bases. Germline CDR1 and CDR2: SGHKS and YYEKEE (reference sequence). For the CDR3, the DNA is TGTGCCAGCAGCCGAGGACAGCGCCAAGAGACCCAGTACTTC. This translates into CASSRGQRQETQYF.

This chain uses TRBV11-2 with TRBJ2-3; D not resolved. Germline V gene data show CDR1 as SGHAT and CDR2 as FQNNGV. The germline V and J ends were trimmed by 0 bases and 2 bases, with 9 bases remaining between them. This CDR3 comprises 15 residues. The CDR3 coding sequence is TGTGCCAGCAGCTTAGAAGCTAGGGACACAGATACGCAGTATTTT. It codes for CASSLEARDTDTQYF.

As DNA, the CDR3 is TGTGCCAGCGGTAAAGAGACCCAGTACTTC. This codes for CASGKETQYF. The rearrangement links TRBV28 to TRBJ2-5; D unclear. This CDR3 comprises 10 residues. V lost 8 bases and J lost 3, with 4 bases in between. Germline assignment: CDR1 MDHEN and CDR2 SYDVKM.

This clone was seen just once. The chain couples TRBV2 to TRBJ1-1; a possible D gene is TRBD1 (6 bases). CDR3 size: 12 residues. Germline V lookup: CDR1 SNHLY, CDR2 FYNNEI. Trimming cost V 3 bases and J 7 bases, with 9 bases left between them. The CDR3 sequence: CASSEEQGEAFF. In nucleotides, the CDR3 is TGTGCCAGCAGTGAGGAACAGGGTGAAGCTTTCTTT.

This clone was detected a few times. This sequence joins TRBV6-1 and TRBJ1-6; D is perhaps TRBD1 (5 bases). V was trimmed by 3 bases and J by 7 bases, leaving 19 bases between them. Germline-derived CDR1 and CDR2 are MNHNS and SASEGT. The CDR3 consists of 17 residues. The CDR3 DNA reads as TGTGCCAGCAGTGATTGGTTGGGGGGACTAGGAAATTCACCCCTCCACTTT. Translation: CASSDWLGGLGNSPLHF.

The genes are TRBV4-1 and TRBJ1-2; D is uncertain. The germline V gene encodes CDR1 MGHRA and CDR2 YSYEKL. V dropped 1 base and J dropped 4 bases, with 13 bases sitting between them. The CDR3 length is 15 residues. The CDR3 loop reads CASSQGHGDPYGYTF. CDR3 DNA sequence: TGCGCCAGCAGCCAAGGCCACGGAGACCCCTATGGCTACACCTTC.

CDR3 region: CASSIRGGQGVTEAFF. The DNA for the CDR3 is TGTGCCAGTAGTATACGCGGGGGACAGGGAGTCACTGAAGCTTTCTTT. The chain links TRBV19 to TRBJ1-1, with 9 bases lining up with TRBD1. The junction had 8 bases not matched to a gene; V was cut back by 2 bases and J by 4 bases. CDR1 and CDR2 (germline): LNHDA, SQIVND (reference sequence). This CDR3 is 16 amino acids long.

This chain connects TRBV5-1 to TRBJ2-5; 7 bases are a match to TRBD1. Germline CDR1 is SGHRS and CDR2 is YFSETQ. With V trimmed by 4 bases and J by 2 bases, 8 bases remained unmatched. This CDR3 comprises 15 residues. The CDR3 DNA sequence: TGCGCCAGCAGCAGTGGACAGGCCGTACAAGAGACCCAGTACTTC. This encodes CASSSGQAVQETQYF.

This clone was detected only once. V is TRBV2 and J is TRBJ1-4; perhaps TRBD1 as D (6 bases). V dropped 6 bases and J dropped 17 bases, with 19 bases sitting between them. This CDR3 is 12 amino acids long. Per the germline V gene, CDR1 is SNHLY and CDR2 is FYNNEI. CDR3 in DNA: TGTGCCAGCAGCTTGACAGGTCTAAGTAGTTTTTTT. This codes for CASSLTGLSSFF.

This chain uses TRBV3-1 (or the pseudogene TRBV3-2) with TRBJ1-4; 7 bases agree with TRBD1. The CDR3 totals 20 residues. Germline V gives CDR1 LGHDT, CDR2 YNNKEL (reference sequence). V shed 3 bases, J shed 0 bases, and the junction held 16 bases outside the gene matches. CDR3 nucleotides: TGTGCCAGCAGCCACGGTAAGGGACAGACGGGGATGGCAACTAATGAAAAACTGTTTTTT. Translation gives CASSHGKGQTGMATNEKLFF.

The rearrangement uses TRBV15 and TRBJ2-1; TRBD1 might be the D (5 bases). CDR1 is LNHNV, CDR2 YYDKDF, per germline (reference sequence). The CDR3 covers 13 residues. Trimming left V 7 bases short and J 3 bases short, with 10 bases between. CDR3 bases: TGTGCCACCAAGCAGGGATTCTACAATGAGCAGTTCTTC. Protein product: CATKQGFYNEQFF.

The V and J genes are TRBV19 and TRBJ1-5, with 8 bases identical to TRBD1. Germline V lookup: CDR1 LNHDA, CDR2 SQIVND (reference sequence). CDR3 size: 15 residues. The V segment lost 6 bases and the J segment 5 bases; nucleotides outside the gene matches: 9. The CDR3 protein is CASSHIDRGDQPQHF. The CDR3 nucleotides are TGTGCCAGTAGCCATATCGACAGGGGAGATCAGCCCCAGCATTTT.

This clone was seen once. V is TRBV5-4 and J is TRBJ2-1, with D perhaps TRBD2 (6 bases). The CDR3 runs 13 residues. The V gene lost 6 bases and the J gene lost 9 bases, with 16 bases spanning the gap. The V gene's germline CDR1 is SGHNT and CDR2 YYREEE (reference sequence). CDR3 protein: CASTHPGGSEQFF. CDR3 nucleotides: TGTGCCAGCACCCATCCCGGGGGTTCTGAGCAGTTCTTC.

This sequence joins TRBV2 and TRBJ2-1; D could derive from TRBD1 or TRBD2 (5 bases each). CDR3 size: 13 residues. Trimming pared 7 bases from V and 2 bases from J, leaving 9 bases between. In germline, CDR1 is SNHLY, CDR2 FYNNEI. CDR3 in amino acids: CASTGDPYNEQFF. The CDR3 bases are TGTGCCAGCACCGGGGACCCCTACAATGAGCAGTTCTTC.

The chain carries TRBV2 and TRBJ2-2; 7 nucleotides line up with TRBD2. Germline trimming cut 4 bases from V and 3 bases from J; bases unmatched to any gene: 5. The germline gives CDR1 SNHLY, CDR2 FYNNEI. There are 15 residues in the CDR3. CDR3 coding DNA: TGTGCCAGCAGTGCCGGGAGGCCGGACACCGGGGAGCTGTTTTTT. Translation: CASSAGRPDTGELFF. Full variable domain (remainder filled in from reference TRBV2 and TRBJ2-2): EPEVTQTPSHQVTQMGQEVILRCVPISNHLYFYWYRQILGQKVEFLVSFYNNEISEKSEIFDDQFSVERPDGSNFTLKIRSTKLEDSAMYFCASSAGRPDTGELFFGEGSRLTVL.

V is TRBV7-2 and J is TRBJ1-1; TRBD1 is a possible D gene (5 bases). This CDR3 is built from 15 residues. Per the germline V gene, CDR1 is SGHTA and CDR2 is FQGNSA. V dropped 1 base and J dropped 2 bases, with 11 bases sitting between them. The CDR3, as DNA: TGTGCCAGCAGCTTAGGAAACAGGATTAACACTGAAGCTTTCTTT. Translating gives CASSLGNRINTEAFF. Based on the CDR3 plus reference TRBV7-2 and TRBJ1-1, the full variable domain is GAGVSQSPSNKVTEKGKDVELRCDPISGHTALYWYRQSLGQGLEFLIYFQGNSAPDKSGLPSDRFSAERTGGSVSTLTIQRTQQEDSAVYLCASSLGNRINTEAFFGQGTRLTVV.

The chain joins TRBV27 to TRBJ2-7; D is unresolved. Between the trimmed V and J ends, which lost 5 bases and 2 bases, there was a span of 16 bases. Germline CDR1 is MNHEY and CDR2 is SMNVEV (reference sequence). This CDR3 comprises 15 residues. The CDR3 spells CASSAGRRPPYEQYF. CDR3 nucleotide sequence: TGTGCCAGCAGTGCCGGACGCCGCCCGCCCTACGAGCAGTACTTC.

CDR3 nucleotide sequence: TGTGCCAGCAGTTTATATGAGGGGGTAAATCAGCCCCAGCATTTT. Its protein product is CASSLYEGVNQPQHF. The rearrangement joins TRBV28 to TRBJ1-5, with D possibly matching TRBD1 (6 bases). CDR1 and CDR2 (germline): MDHEN, SYDVKM. With 1 base removed from V and 4 bases from J, the gap between germline ends came to 11 bases. The CDR3 consists of 15 residues.

J is TRBJ1-1 and V is TRBV7-9, with unresolved D. The germline V and J ends were trimmed by 5 bases and 6 bases, with 16 bases remaining between them. In germline, CDR1 is SEHNR, CDR2 FQNEAQ (reference sequence). The CDR3 covers 14 residues. The CDR3 DNA reads as TGTGCCAGCAGCCCCCTGCAGTGGATTTCTGAAGCTTTCTTT. Its translation is CASSPLQWISEAFF.

A word on this clone: At the DNA level, this CDR3 is encoded by other sequences in the same sample as well. This sequence joins TRBV6-2 or TRBV6-3 and TRBJ2-5; 8 nucleotides agree with TRBD2. CDR3 length equals 15 residues. V lost 2 bases, J lost 4 bases, and 6 bases stayed unmatched. Per germline, CDR1 MNHEY and CDR2 SVGEGT. The CDR3 DNA follows: TGTGCCAGCAGTTACGAGCGGGGGAGAGGAGAGACCCAGTACTTC. The encoded protein is CASSYERGRGETQYF.

The chain uses TRBV3-1 (or the pseudogene TRBV3-2) and TRBJ1-6; 12 nucleotides line up with TRBD1. J lost 10 bases, V lost 4 bases, and 8 bases had no gene match. CDR1 and CDR2 (germline): LGHDT, YNNKEL (reference sequence). The CDR3 runs 16 residues. In DNA form, the CDR3 reads TGTGCCAGCAGCCGGGGACAGGGGGCGCCTTTGTCACCCCTCCACTTT. This sequence encodes CASSRGQGAPLSPLHF.